These 24 T cell receptor beta chains share one sample of origin, sequenced in a study of OX40 agonist ivuxolimab in advanced cancers. Assay: immunoSEQ multiplex PCR; the TCRdb copy retains only in-frame clones and omits some. The sample has about 79,000 clones; 94% are singletons. Sample: CD4+ or CD8+ T cells sorted from blood, taken in a trial of the OX40 agonist ivuxolimab. The receptors stem from an adult with an advanced solid tumor such as melanoma, head and neck, liver or kidney cancer.

The rearrangement links TRBV27 to TRBJ1-2; 7 bases match TRBD1. Germline CDR1 is MNHEY and CDR2 is SMNVEV (reference sequence). Trimming cost V 6 bases and J 6 bases; bases outside gene matches: 13. The CDR3 loop spans 15 amino acids. This CDR3 reads CASRGTAITLDGYTF. The CDR3 nucleotides are TGTGCCAGCAGAGGGACAGCCATCACTTTGGATGGCTACACCTTC.

J is TRBJ2-3 and V is TRBV15; D is possibly TRBD2 (7 bases). Germline V CDR1 and CDR2: LNHNV, YYDKDF (reference sequence). The CDR3 is made up of 16 amino acids. The V and J ends lost 4 bases and 0 bases respectively, with 14 bases between them. In nucleotides, the CDR3 is TGTGCCACCAGCAAGGGGGGGGGCGGAAGCACAGATACGCAGTATTTT. Translating it yields CATSKGGGGSTDTQYF.

The chain uses TRBV4-3 and TRBJ2-6, with 8 bases matching TRBD1. The CDR3 covers 17 residues. The trim removed 1 base at V and 3 bases at J, leaving 5 bases unmatched. Germline CDR1 is LGHNA and CDR2 is YSLEER. The CDR3 nucleotides are TGCGCCAGCAGCCAAGCCCCGGACAGGGTTGGGGCCAACGTCCTGACTTTC. It translates to CASSQAPDRVGANVLTF.

The rearrangement uses TRBV7-9 and TRBJ2-1, with D possibly being TRBD1 (7 bases). Germline loops: CDR1 SEHNR, CDR2 FQNEAQ (reference sequence). The V gene lost 4 bases and the J gene lost 6 bases, with 25 bases spanning the gap. This CDR3 is 18 amino acids long. CDR3 region: CASSSSEKGTAGANEQFF. The CDR3 DNA is TGTGCCAGCAGCTCGAGCGAGAAAGGGACAGCGGGTGCCAATGAGCAGTTCTTC.

V and J are TRBV7-2 and TRBJ2-7, with TRBD1 matching over 7 bases. Germline values: CDR1 SGHTA, CDR2 FQGNSA. The CDR3 spans 15 residues. The V gene end was trimmed by 2 bases and the J gene end by 2 bases; junction bases not matched to a gene: 6. The CDR3 DNA sequence: TGTGCCAGCAGCTTATGGCAGGGGGTTGCCTACGAGCAGTACTTC. Protein sequence: CASSLWQGVAYEQYF.

The chain uses TRBV6-1 and TRBJ2-5; 12 bases line up with TRBD2. This CDR3 has 15 residues. J gave up 4 bases and V 4 bases, and 4 bases lay outside the gene matches. From germline, CDR1 is MNHNS and CDR2 SASEGT. The CDR3 nucleotides are TGTGCCAGCAGTGGGTCTAGCGGGAGGGCAGAGACCCAGTACTTC. Encoded protein: CASSGSSGRAETQYF.

The rearrangement joins TRBV4-3 to TRBJ1-3; 11 bases agree with TRBD1. In germline, CDR1 is LGHNA, CDR2 YSLEER. V lost 1 base, J lost 7 bases, and 3 bases stayed unmatched. This CDR3 has 15 residues. The CDR3 protein is CASSQGTGGLNTIYF. The CDR3 DNA reads TGCGCCAGCAGCCAAGGGACAGGGGGCTTGAACACCATATATTTT.

The chain employs TRBV7-9 and TRBJ1-5; 7 bases map to TRBD1. V was clipped by 4 bases and J by 3 bases; unmatched bases: 9. CDR1 is SEHNR and CDR2 is FQNEAQ in the germline V gene (reference sequence). The CDR3 contains 16 residues. The CDR3 DNA sequence: TGTGCCAGCAGCTCCAGCCAACAGGGGAACAATCAGCCCCAGCATTTT. This sequence encodes CASSSSQQGNNQPQHF.

The rearrangement links TRBV14 to TRBJ2-7; D remains ambiguous. The V and J ends lost 5 bases and 7 bases respectively, with 21 bases between them. This CDR3 is 15 amino acids long. Germline V gives CDR1 SGHDN, CDR2 FVKESK. The CDR3 sequence: CASSARPGGDLEQYF. In DNA, the CDR3 is TGTGCCAGCAGCGCCCGGCCCGGTGGGGATCTGGAGCAGTACTTC.

The chain links TRBV7-8 to TRBJ2-5; the match to TRBD1 covers 8 bases. Trimming cost V 5 bases and J 5 bases; bases outside gene matches: 10. Germline V gene sequence: CDR1 SGHVS, CDR2 FQNEAQ. The CDR3 covers 15 residues. The DNA of the CDR3 is TGTGCCAGCAGCCGCCCCGGGGACAGGCTGGAGACCCAGTACTTC. Its protein is CASSRPGDRLETQYF. Drawing the rest from reference TRBV7-8 and TRBJ2-5, the complete variable domain is GAGVSQSPRYKVAKRGQDVALRCDPISGHVSLFWYQQALGQGPEFLTYFQNEAQLDKSGLPSDRFFAERPEGSVSTLKIQRTQQEDSAVYLCASSRPGDRLETQYFGPGTRLLVL.

This chain connects TRBV18 to TRBJ2-2, with 9 positions matching TRBD1. With V trimmed by 2 bases and J by 0 bases, 4 bases remained unmatched. The CDR3 extends over 17 amino acids. Germline V lookup: CDR1 KGHSH, CDR2 LQKENI. For the CDR3, the DNA is TGTGCCAGCTCACCATCGGACAGGGGACCGAACACCGGGGAGCTGTTTTTT. It is translated as CASSPSDRGPNTGELFF.

This clone was counted once. The gene calls are TRBV4-1 and TRBJ1-1, with D uncertain. There are 13 residues in the CDR3. V was pared by 1 base and J by 0 bases, with 3 bases between. Germline V gives CDR1 MGHRA, CDR2 YSYEKL. Here the CDR3 DNA reads TGCGCCAGCAGCCAAGTCTTGAACACTGAAGCTTTCTTT. This sequence encodes CASSQVLNTEAFF.

J is TRBJ2-5 and V is TRBV2; unclear D gene. Germline CDR1 and CDR2: SNHLY and FYNNEI. Deletions cut 8 bases from V and 5 bases from J, with 6 bases between. This CDR3 comprises 10 residues. The DNA for the CDR3 is TGTGCCAGCTTGGGGGAGACCCAGTACTTC. It codes for CASLGETQYF.

V is TRBV27 and J is TRBJ2-5; 7 nucleotides line up with TRBD2. Germline V gives CDR1 MNHEY, CDR2 SMNVEV (reference sequence). CDR3 length: 18 residues. The V and J ends lost 0 bases and 5 bases, in that order; junction bases with no gene match: 15. This CDR3 is CASSLSSPAISGRETQYF. The CDR3 region has the DNA TGTGCCAGCAGTTTATCTAGTCCCGCTATTAGCGGGCGGGAGACCCAGTACTTC.

The CDR3 DNA follows: TGTGCCAGTAGTATCCGGGACACCAGCAATCAGCCCCAGCATTTT. This sequence encodes CASSIRDTSNQPQHF. The chain couples TRBV19 to TRBJ1-5, with D perhaps matching TRBD1 (6 bases). Trimming removed 3 bases from V and 1 base from J, with 10 bases in between. Germline assignment: CDR1 LNHDA and CDR2 SQIVND (reference sequence). The CDR3 extends over 15 amino acids.

The chain links TRBV7-9 to TRBJ1-2; D gene ambiguous. The CDR3 loop spans 14 amino acids. The germline CDR1 and CDR2 sequences are SEHNR and FQNEAQ (reference sequence). V was pared by 1 base and J by 3 bases, with 9 bases between. This chain's CDR3 is CASSLGGGDYGYTF. The DNA of the CDR3 is TGTGCCAGCAGCTTAGGGGGTGGAGACTATGGCTACACCTTC.

The chain joins TRBV2 to TRBJ2-5, with D uncertain. Between the trimmed V and J ends, which lost 4 bases and 1 base, there was a span of 19 bases. CDR3 size: 17 residues. The V gene's germline CDR1 is SNHLY and CDR2 FYNNEI. This CDR3 reads CASSVLGDPLTQETQYF. The CDR3 bases are TGTGCCAGCAGTGTGTTGGGCGACCCCTTAACCCAAGAGACCCAGTACTTC. Combining the CDR3 with reference TRBV2 and TRBJ2-5 gives the whole variable domain EPEVTQTPSHQVTQMGQEVILRCVPISNHLYFYWYRQILGQKVEFLVSFYNNEISEKSEIFDDQFSVERPDGSNFTLKIRSTKLEDSAMYFCASSVLGDPLTQETQYFGPGTRLLVL.

The chain uses TRBV27 and TRBJ2-7; possible D gene TRBD1, 7 bases. Trimming pared 6 bases from V and 3 bases from J, leaving 12 bases between. This CDR3 spans 13 amino acids. Germline V lookup: CDR1 MNHEY, CDR2 SMNVEV (reference sequence). The CDR3 sequence: CASRSGGGYEQYF. The CDR3 region has the DNA TGTGCCAGCAGGTCAGGGGGAGGCTACGAGCAGTACTTC.

The chain is built from TRBV11-3 and TRBJ2-5; D is possibly TRBD1 or TRBD2 (6 bases each). This CDR3 region has 14 residues. V was pared by 1 base and J by 5 bases, with 11 bases between. Germline CDR1 is SGHNT and CDR2 is YENEEA. The CDR3 here is CASSLAGAGETQYF. The DNA for the CDR3 is TGTGCCAGCAGCTTAGCGGGGGCAGGGGAGACCCAGTACTTC.

This chain joins TRBV21-1 and TRBJ2-5. The J call may be in error: the DNA end matches TRBJ2-7 better. TRBV21-1 is flagged as a pseudogene. CDR3 length equals 13 residues. DNA of the CDR3: TGTGCCAGCAGCAAAGATGGGGGATACGAGCAGTACTTC. It translates to CASSKDGGYEQYF.

The V gene is TRBV7-9, the J gene TRBJ1-3; D is ambiguous. This CDR3 region has 14 residues. Per germline, CDR1 SEHNR and CDR2 FQNEAQ (reference sequence). With 6 bases removed from V and 1 base from J, the gap between germline ends came to 10 bases. CDR3 in amino acids: CASSPTDSGNTIYF. In DNA, the CDR3 is TGTGCCAGCAGTCCAACAGATTCTGGAAACACCATATATTTT.

The CDR3 loop reads CASSVVGATSYNEQFF. As DNA, the CDR3 is TGTGCCAGCAGCGTCGTGGGGGCCACCTCCTACAATGAGCAGTTCTTC. This chain uses TRBV9 with TRBJ2-1, with D possibly matching TRBD1 (6 bases). Trimming left V 2 bases short and J 0 bases short, with 12 bases between. In germline, CDR1 is SGDLS, CDR2 YYNGEE. This CDR3 comprises 16 residues.

The J gene is TRBJ2-2, the V gene TRBV19; D is unresolved. Germline values: CDR1 LNHDA, CDR2 SQIVND (reference sequence). The CDR3 has 14 residues. V dropped 2 bases and J dropped 3 bases, with 7 bases sitting between them. The CDR3 DNA reads as TGTGCCAGTAGTATATACAGTTACACCGGGGAGCTGTTTTTT. This encodes CASSIYSYTGELFF.

The chain uses TRBV7-3 and TRBJ1-2; the match to TRBD1 covers 7 bases. The CDR3 length is 16 residues. Trimming removed 2 bases from V and 4 bases from J; junction bases left unmatched: 10. The germline V gene has CDR1 SGHTA and CDR2 FQGTGA. This chain's CDR3 is CASSLGQASEGYGYTF. The CDR3 DNA sequence: TGTGCCAGCAGCTTAGGACAGGCGTCGGAGGGCTATGGCTACACCTTC.